The 11 T cell receptor beta chains below all came from one sample that was sequenced in a study of Graves' ophthalmopathy and Graves' hyperthyroidism. The TCR beta CDR3 regions underwent amplification from RNA transcripts. The library came from an HTBI-primed first-round RT-PCR and a second-round multiplex PCR. TCRdb re-analysed the multiplex PCR reads in MiXCR, keeping a single row per CDR3 protein. Of about 700,000 distinct CDR3 sequences in the sample, 35% to 45% were seen once. Sequencing input: peripheral blood. The source of these receptors is an adult man with Graves' ophthalmopathy.

In this sample, this clonotype turned up a few times. This chain joins TRBV4-3 and TRBJ1-1; D is perhaps TRBD1 (6 bases). The CDR3 loop spans 14 amino acids. Trimming took 2 bases from V and 13 from J, leaving 20 bases between them. The germline V gene encodes CDR1 LGHNA and CDR2 YSLEER. CDR3 sequence: CASSQTEQGVKVFF. In DNA, the CDR3 is TGCGCCAGCAGCCAAACGGAACAGGGCGTCAAGGTTTTCTTT.

This clonotype was counted ten times or more. The CDR3 region has the DNA TGTGCCAGCAGTGAAGGGGGGGACAGGGGTAAGGCTGGTGAGACCCAGTACTTC. Amino acid sequence: CASSEGGDRGKAGETQYF. The chain couples TRBV25-1 to TRBJ2-5; 10 nucleotides agree with TRBD1. CDR1 is MGHDK, CDR2 SYGVNS, per germline. The CDR3 spans 18 residues. J was trimmed by 5 bases and V by 2 bases; bases with no gene match: 14.

The chain joins TRBV2 to TRBJ2-6; the D is unclear. V was clipped by 2 bases and J by 4 bases, with 6 bases between them. The CDR3 totals 14 residues. Germline V gene sequence: CDR1 SNHLY, CDR2 FYNNEI. The CDR3 reads CASSEPRGANVLTF. CDR3 sequence (DNA): TGTGCCAGCAGTGAACCGCGGGGGGCCAACGTCCTGACTTTC.

This chain links TRBV10-3 with TRBJ2-5, with 12 bases that match TRBD2. V was clipped by 0 bases and J by 1 base; unmatched bases: 3. The CDR3 is made up of 17 amino acids. The germline V gene encodes CDR1 ENHRY and CDR2 SYGVKD. This CDR3 reads CAISESAGLAGQETQYF. The CDR3 coding sequence is TGTGCCATCAGTGAGTCGGCGGGACTAGCGGGCCAAGAGACCCAGTACTTC.

This chain joins TRBV10-3 and TRBJ2-7; 8 positions agree with TRBD1. V was clipped by 4 bases and J by 6 bases; unmatched bases: 2. This CDR3 contains 12 residues. CDR1 and CDR2 (germline): ENHRY, SYGVKD. The CDR3 region has the DNA TGTGCCATCAGTGTACAGGGGGGCGAGCAGTACTTC. Protein product: CAISVQGGEQYF.

V and J are TRBV10-3 and TRBJ1-5; 7 positions match TRBD1. With V trimmed by 6 bases and J by 6 bases, 8 bases remained unmatched. Per the germline V gene, CDR1 is ENHRY and CDR2 is SYGVKD. This CDR3 is 14 amino acids long. The DNA of the CDR3 is TGTGCCATCAGCCGGGGAGGGGGCGGTCAGCCCCAGCATTTT. Its protein product is CAISRGGGGQPQHF.

Details on this clonotype: The junction shows a germline mismatch at one end, possibly a read error. In DNA form, the CDR3 reads TGCGGCGTTGTCAGGGGAGCTGAAGCTTTCTTT. Protein: CGVVRGAEAFF. The V and J genes are TRBV29-1 and TRBJ1-1, with D maybe TRBD1 (6 bases). The length of the CDR3 is 11 residues. Per germline, CDR1 SQVTM and CDR2 ANQGSEA.

This clonotype was seen repeatedly, ten times or more. V and J are TRBV2 and TRBJ2-7, with D perhaps TRBD2 (5 bases). The CDR3 extends over 13 amino acids. Trimming pared 4 bases from V and 5 bases from J, leaving 12 bases between. Germline V gene sequence: CDR1 SNHLY, CDR2 FYNNEI. For the CDR3, the DNA is TGTGCCAGCAGTGTTATCACCGGGAACGAGCAGTACTTC. Translated, it gives CASSVITGNEQYF.

This clonotype was seen ten or more times. The chain combines TRBV7-8 with TRBJ1-1; no firm D call. CDR1 and CDR2 from the germline V gene are SGHVS and FQNEAQ. Trimming stripped 0 bases from V and 4 bases from J, with 9 bases between. The CDR3 is 14 amino acids. The CDR3, as DNA: TGTGCCAGCAGCTTAGCGCTGGCCTTCACTGAAGCTTTCTTT. Translating it yields CASSLALAFTEAFF.

This clonotype was seen at least ten times. The chain combines TRBV20-1 with TRBJ1-2; TRBD1 agrees at 9 bases. Germline CDR1 is DFQATT and CDR2 is SNEGSKA (reference sequence). The V segment lost 5 bases and the J segment 8 bases; nucleotides outside the gene matches: 6. The CDR3 is made up of 12 amino acids. The CDR3, as DNA: TGCAGTGCTGGGGACAGGGAGGGGGGCTACACCTTC. Amino acids: CSAGDREGGYTF.

This clonotype was picked up a small number of times. This rearrangement joins TRBV14 to TRBJ1-2; 10 nucleotides agree with TRBD1. This CDR3 contains 17 residues. CDR1 is SGHDN, CDR2 FVKESK, per germline. The V segment lost 0 bases and the J segment 5 bases; nucleotides outside the gene matches: 9. In DNA, the CDR3 is TGTGCCAGCAGCCAAGAGGACAGGGGGGGCTCGGAGTATGGCTACACCTTC. Amino acid sequence: CASSQEDRGGSEYGYTF.